This TCR beta chain was obtained from a study of T cells in Graves' hyperthyroidism and ophthalmopathy. For the study at large: Initial diagnosis, before any treatment, was when peripheral blood was collected.

RNA transcripts gave rise to amplified TCR beta CDR3 regions. During a first-round RT-PCR of the TCR CDR3, the HTBI primer set was used. TCRdb redid the calling of the multiplex PCR reads with MiXCR, one entry per CDR3 protein. The table lists about 740,000 distinct CDR3 sequences, less than 15% of them singletons, with roughly 10% in the top ten. The sequenced sample consisted of blood. The TCR was taken from a woman between 18 and 30 years old with Graves' hyperthyroidism.

Here the CDR3 reads CASRLPGEQYF. CDR3 nucleotides: TGTGCCAGCAGGCTTCCGGGGGAGCAGTACTTC. This chain connects TRBV6-1 to TRBJ2-7, with D tentatively TRBD2 (5 bases). V lost 6 bases and J 7 bases, leaving 10 bases between the germline ends. The CDR3 has 11 residues. CDR1 is MNHNS, CDR2 SASEGT, per germline.